This record concerns one TCR beta chain sequence. These data are taken from a study of blood T cell repertoires in COVID-19. In the source study's methods: Reference gene primer amplification in the assay estimated nucleated cell counts. Method: immunoSEQ multiplex PCR; TCRdb's copy keeps in-frame clones and lacks some. V, J and clone size were drawn from that table, and D and trimming were deduced from the DNA. The profile covers approximately 150,000 clones, with 84% appearing a single time and 2.5% to 3% taken by the ten largest. The CDR3 totals 13 residues. Germline V gene lookup returns CDR1 MDHEN and CDR2 SYDVKM. V lost 8 bases and J lost 6, with 14 bases in between.

Sequenced: peripheral blood. The TCR sequence derives from a woman aged 80 or older with COVID-19, enrolled during active disease. V gene TRBV28 combines with J gene TRBJ1-5, with D unclear. DNA for the CDR3: TGTGCCAGCCGTCCGGCGGGAGGTCAGCCCCAGCATTTT. Its translation is CASRPAGGQPQHF.